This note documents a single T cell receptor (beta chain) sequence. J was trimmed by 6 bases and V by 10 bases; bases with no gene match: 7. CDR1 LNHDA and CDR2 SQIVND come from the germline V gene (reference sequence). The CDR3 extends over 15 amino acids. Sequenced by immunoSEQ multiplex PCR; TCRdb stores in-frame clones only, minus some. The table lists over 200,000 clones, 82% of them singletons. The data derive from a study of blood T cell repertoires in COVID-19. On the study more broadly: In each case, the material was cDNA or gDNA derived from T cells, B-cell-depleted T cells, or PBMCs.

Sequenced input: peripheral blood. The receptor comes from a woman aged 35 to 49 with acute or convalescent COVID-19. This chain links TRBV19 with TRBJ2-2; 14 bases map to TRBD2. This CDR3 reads CATGLAGGKAGELFF. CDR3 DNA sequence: TGTGCCACCGGACTAGCGGGGGGAAAGGCCGGGGAGCTGTTTTTT. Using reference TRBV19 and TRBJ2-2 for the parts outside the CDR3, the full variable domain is DGGITQSPKYLFRKEGQNVTLSCEQNLNHDAMYWYRQDPGQGLRLIYYSQIVNDFQKGDIAEGYSVSREKKESFPLTVTSAQKNPTAFYLCATGLAGGKAGELFFGEGSRLTVL.